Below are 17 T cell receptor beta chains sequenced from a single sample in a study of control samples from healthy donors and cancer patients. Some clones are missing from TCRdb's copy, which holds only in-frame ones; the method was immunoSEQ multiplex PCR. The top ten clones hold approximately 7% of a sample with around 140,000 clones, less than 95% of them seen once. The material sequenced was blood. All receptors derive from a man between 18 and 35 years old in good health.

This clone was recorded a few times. The CDR3 sequence is CAIRQGVDRWYGYTF. The CDR3 DNA reads as TGTGCCATTCGACAGGGGGTCGATCGATGGTATGGCTACACCTTC. The V and J genes are TRBV10-3 and TRBJ1-2; 9 positions agree with TRBD1. The V gene's germline CDR1 is ENHRY and CDR2 SYGVKD. The junction had 13 bases not matched to a gene; V was cut back by 9 bases and J by 5 bases. This CDR3 has 15 amino acids.

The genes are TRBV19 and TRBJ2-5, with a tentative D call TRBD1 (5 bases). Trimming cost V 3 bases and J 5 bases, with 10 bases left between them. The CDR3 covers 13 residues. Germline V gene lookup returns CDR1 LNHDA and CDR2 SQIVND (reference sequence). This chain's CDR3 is CASSMSRVETQYF. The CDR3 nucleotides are TGTGCCAGTAGTATGTCCAGGGTTGAGACCCAGTACTTC.

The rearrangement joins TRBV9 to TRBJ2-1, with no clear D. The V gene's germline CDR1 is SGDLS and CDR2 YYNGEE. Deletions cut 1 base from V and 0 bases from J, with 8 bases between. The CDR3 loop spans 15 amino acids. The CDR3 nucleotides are TGTGCCAGCAGCGTAAGGCTGAGCTCCTACAATGAGCAGTTCTTC. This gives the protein CASSVRLSSYNEQFF.

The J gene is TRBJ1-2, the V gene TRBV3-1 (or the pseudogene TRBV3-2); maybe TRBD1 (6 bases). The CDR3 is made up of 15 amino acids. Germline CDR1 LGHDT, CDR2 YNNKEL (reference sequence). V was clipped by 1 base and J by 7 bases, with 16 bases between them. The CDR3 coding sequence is TGTGCCAGCAGCCAAGTTACAGGGAACGGTGGTGGCTACACCTTC. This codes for CASSQVTGNGGGYTF.

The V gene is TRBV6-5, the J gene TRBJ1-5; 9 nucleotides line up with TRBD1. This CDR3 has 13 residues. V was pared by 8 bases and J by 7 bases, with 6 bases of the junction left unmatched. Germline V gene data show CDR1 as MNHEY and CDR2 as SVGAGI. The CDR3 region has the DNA TGTGCCAGCGGAACAGGGGGCGGGCAGCCCCAGCATTTT. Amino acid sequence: CASGTGGGQPQHF.

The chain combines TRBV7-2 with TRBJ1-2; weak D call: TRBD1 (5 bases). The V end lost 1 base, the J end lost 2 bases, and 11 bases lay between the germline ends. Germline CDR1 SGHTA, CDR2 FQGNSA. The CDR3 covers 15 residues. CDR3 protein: CASSLETGRNYGYTF. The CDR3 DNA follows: TGTGCCAGCAGCTTAGAAACAGGCAGGAACTATGGCTACACCTTC.

The CDR3 DNA is TGCGCCAGCAGTCAATTCCCAGGGGAGTATAACTATGGCTACACCTTC. It codes for CASSQFPGEYNYGYTF. This chain uses TRBV23-1 with TRBJ1-2; the D gene is possibly TRBD1 (6 bases). TRBV23-1 is recorded as an ORF, its role being uncertain. CDR3 length equals 16 residues. Trimming removed 1 base at V and 1 base at J, with 13 bases between.

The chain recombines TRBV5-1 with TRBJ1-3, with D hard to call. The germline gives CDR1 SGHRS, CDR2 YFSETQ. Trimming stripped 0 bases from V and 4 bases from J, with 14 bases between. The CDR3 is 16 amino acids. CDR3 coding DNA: TGCGCCAGCAGCTTGGATAGTGTCGGGCCCGGAAACACCATATATTTT. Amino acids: CASSLDSVGPGNTIYF.

The CDR3 region has the DNA TGTGCCAGCAGCCTCCTCAATCAGCCCCAGCATTTT. Protein product: CASSLLNQPQHF. The rearrangement links TRBV7-9 to TRBJ1-5; no definite D call. Trimming removed 5 bases at V and 3 bases at J, with 5 bases between. This CDR3 spans 12 amino acids. Germline CDR1 reads SEHNR; CDR2 reads FQNEAQ (reference sequence).

The CDR3 coding sequence is TGTGCCAGTAGTTTAGGGCCGGTTAATGAAAAACTGTTTTTT. It translates to CASSLGPVNEKLFF. The rearrangement joins TRBV19 to TRBJ1-4; D not certain. Germline CDR1 LNHDA, CDR2 SQIVND (reference sequence). With 5 bases removed from V and 4 bases from J, the gap between germline ends came to 11 bases. The CDR3 sequence is 14 residues long.

The CDR3, as DNA: TGTGCCAGCAGTGAAGGGAACCTCTCTGGAAACACCATATATTTT. This sequence encodes CASSEGNLSGNTIYF. The chain combines TRBV25-1 with TRBJ1-3; D is uncertain. V was cut by 2 bases and J by 0 bases, with 8 bases left in between. Germline V gene data show CDR1 as MGHDK and CDR2 as SYGVNS. CDR3 size: 15 residues.

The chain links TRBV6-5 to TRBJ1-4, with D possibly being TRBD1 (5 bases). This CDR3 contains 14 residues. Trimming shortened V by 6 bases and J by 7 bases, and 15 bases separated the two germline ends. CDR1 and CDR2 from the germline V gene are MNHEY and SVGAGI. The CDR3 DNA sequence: TGTGCCAGCAGCGATACCGGGACGGGTGAAAAACTGTTTTTT. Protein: CASSDTGTGEKLFF.

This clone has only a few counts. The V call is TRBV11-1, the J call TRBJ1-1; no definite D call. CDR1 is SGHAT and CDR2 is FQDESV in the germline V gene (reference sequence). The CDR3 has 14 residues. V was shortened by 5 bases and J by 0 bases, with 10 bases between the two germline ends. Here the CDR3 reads CASSQRRMNTEAFF. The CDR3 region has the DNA TGTGCCAGCAGCCAACGCAGGATGAACACTGAAGCTTTCTTT.

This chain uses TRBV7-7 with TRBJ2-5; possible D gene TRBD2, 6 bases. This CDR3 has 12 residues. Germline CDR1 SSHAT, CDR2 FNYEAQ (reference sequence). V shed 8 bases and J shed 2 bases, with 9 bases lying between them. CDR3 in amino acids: CASGAGQETQYF. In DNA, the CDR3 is TGTGCCAGCGGGGCGGGACAAGAGACCCAGTACTTC. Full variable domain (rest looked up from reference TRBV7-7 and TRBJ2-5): GAGVSQSPRYKVTKRGQDVTLRCDPISSHATLYWYQQALGQGPEFLTYFNYEAQPDKSGLPSDRFSAERPEGSISTLTIQRTEQRDSAMYRCASGAGQETQYFGPGTRLLVL.

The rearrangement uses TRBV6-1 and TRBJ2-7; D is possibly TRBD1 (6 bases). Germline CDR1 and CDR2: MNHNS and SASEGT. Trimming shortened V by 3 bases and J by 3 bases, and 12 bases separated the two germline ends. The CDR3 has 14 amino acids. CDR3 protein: CASSETGDYYEQYF. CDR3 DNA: TGTGCCAGCAGTGAGACAGGTGACTACTACGAGCAGTACTTC.

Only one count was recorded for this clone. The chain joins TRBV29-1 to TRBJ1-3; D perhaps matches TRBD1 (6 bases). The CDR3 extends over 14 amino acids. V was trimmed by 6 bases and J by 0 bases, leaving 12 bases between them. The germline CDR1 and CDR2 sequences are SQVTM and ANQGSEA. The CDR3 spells CSVGTGRSGNTIYF. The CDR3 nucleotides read TGCAGCGTCGGTACAGGGCGCTCTGGAAACACCATATATTTT.

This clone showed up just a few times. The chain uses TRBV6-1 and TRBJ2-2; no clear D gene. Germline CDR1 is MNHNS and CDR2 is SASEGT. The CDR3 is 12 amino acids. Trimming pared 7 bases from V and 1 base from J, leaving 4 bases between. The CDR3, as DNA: TGTGCCAGCAATAGGAACACCGGGGAGCTGTTTTTT. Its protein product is CASNRNTGELFF.